Below, 22 T cell receptor beta chains from the same sample are listed, as sequenced in a study of blood T cell repertoires in COVID-19. Libraries were prepared by immunoSEQ multiplex PCR; TCRdb keeps only in-frame clonotypes and omits some of them. The sample has 350,000 to 400,000 clones, 90% seen once; the top ten hold approximately 6.2%. Sequenced sample: peripheral blood. These receptors all come from a man younger than 35 with active or convalescent COVID-19.

This chain uses TRBV5-1 with TRBJ2-7; TRBD1 might be the D (5 bases). The length of the CDR3 is 14 residues. Deletions cut 0 bases from V and 0 bases from J, with 7 bases between. Per the germline V gene, CDR1 is SGHRS and CDR2 is YFSETQ. In DNA form, the CDR3 reads TGCGCCAGCAGCTTGGACAGGACCTCCTACGAGCAGTACTTC. Encoded protein: CASSLDRTSYEQYF.

The chain links TRBV27 to TRBJ1-6, with D possibly TRBD1 on 5 matching bases. The CDR3 is 13 residues long. Germline values: CDR1 MNHEY, CDR2 SMNVEV (reference sequence). V was cut by 6 bases and J by 4 bases, with 7 bases left in between. DNA for the CDR3: TGTGCCAGCAGGGACAATTATAATTCACCCCTCCACTTT. Amino acids: CASRDNYNSPLHF.

This sequence joins TRBV19 and TRBJ2-7; the D gene is possibly TRBD2 (6 bases). V was cut by 7 bases and J by 2 bases, with 18 bases left in between. This CDR3 has 15 residues. Germline V gene lookup returns CDR1 LNHDA and CDR2 SQIVND (reference sequence). The CDR3 reads CASKRTGTQTYEQYF. The DNA for the CDR3 is TGTGCCAGTAAAAGGACCGGGACTCAGACCTACGAGCAGTACTTC.

In nucleotides, the CDR3 is TGTGCCACCAGTGAAGCGGGGGCCGTCACAGATACGCAGTATTTT. The encoded protein is CATSEAGAVTDTQYF. The rearrangement joins TRBV24-1 to TRBJ2-3; 8 bases map to TRBD2. Germline-derived CDR1 and CDR2 are KGHDR and SFDVKD. The trim removed 4 bases at V and 2 bases at J, leaving 4 bases unmatched. The CDR3 length is 15 residues.

V gene TRBV6-6 combines with J gene TRBJ1-1; 10 positions match TRBD1. The CDR3 is made up of 17 amino acids. Germline assignment: CDR1 MNHNY and CDR2 SVGAGI (reference sequence). J gave up 6 bases and V 5 bases, and 15 bases lay outside the gene matches. The CDR3, as DNA: TGTGCCAGCAGTCCCGAGAAGAAGACAGGGGGCATCGCTGAAGCTTTCTTT. Translating gives CASSPEKKTGGIAEAFF.

This chain links TRBV5-1 with TRBJ1-2, with 7 bases lining up with TRBD1. Germline values: CDR1 SGHRS, CDR2 YFSETQ. With 0 bases clipped from V and 4 bases from J, the junction kept 15 bases outside the gene matches. This CDR3 is 18 amino acids long. As DNA, the CDR3 is TGCGCCAGCAGCTTGGGTAAGGGGGACAGTGTCGTGCCCTATGGCTACACCTTC. This encodes CASSLGKGDSVVPYGYTF.

As regards this clone: The sample carries other DNA sequences with the same CDR3. The rearrangement uses TRBV4-2 and TRBJ2-7; D call uncertain. The CDR3 runs 15 residues. Per germline, CDR1 LGHNA and CDR2 YNFKEQ. Trimming removed 0 bases from V and 0 bases from J, with 9 bases in between. The chain's CDR3 is CASSQDLGLSYEQYF. In DNA form, the CDR3 reads TGTGCCAGCAGCCAAGATCTTGGGCTCTCCTACGAGCAGTACTTC.

V gene TRBV3-1 (or the pseudogene TRBV3-2) combines with J gene TRBJ1-1; possible D gene TRBD1, 6 bases. This CDR3 has 15 residues. Trimming removed 3 bases at V and 6 bases at J, with 17 bases between. Germline CDR1 LGHDT, CDR2 YNNKEL (reference sequence). The CDR3 here is CASSHRQVKHSEAFF. The CDR3 nucleotides are TGTGCCAGCAGCCATCGACAGGTTAAGCACTCTGAAGCTTTCTTT.

This chain joins TRBV28 and TRBJ1-5; no reliable D call. Germline CDR1 reads MDHEN; CDR2 reads SYDVKM. The V and J ends lost 3 bases and 3 bases respectively, with 6 bases between them. This CDR3 comprises 13 residues. In nucleotides, the CDR3 is TGTGCCAGCAGTTTCGGGATCAATCAGCCCCAGCATTTT. Translation gives CASSFGINQPQHF.

V usage is TRBV5-1 and J usage is TRBJ1-1, with TRBD1 matching over 8 bases. The V gene end was trimmed by 1 base and the J gene end by 4 bases; junction bases not matched to a gene: 9. The germline CDR1 and CDR2 sequences are SGHRS and YFSETQ. This CDR3 comprises 16 residues. DNA of the CDR3: TGCGCCAGCAGCTTGCCCCGGACAGGGCTTCCCACTGAAGCTTTCTTT. Translating it yields CASSLPRTGLPTEAFF.

This sequence joins TRBV27 and TRBJ1-4, with a weak D call TRBD1 (6 bases). Trimming cost V 5 bases and J 4 bases, with 14 bases left between them. Germline values: CDR1 MNHEY, CDR2 SMNVEV (reference sequence). This CDR3 has 15 amino acids. CDR3 loop: CASSQTGWGNEKLFF. In nucleotides, the CDR3 is TGTGCCAGCAGTCAAACAGGGTGGGGTAATGAAAAACTGTTTTTT.

J is TRBJ2-3 and V is TRBV6-5; weak D call: TRBD2 (7 bases). The CDR3 extends over 15 amino acids. Per germline, CDR1 MNHEY and CDR2 SVGAGI. Trimming took 5 bases from V and 1 from J, leaving 13 bases between them. The CDR3 DNA reads TGTGCCAGCAGTCGACCGGGGGGCCGCACAGATACGCAGTATTTT. As protein: CASSRPGGRTDTQYF.

The chain is built from TRBV24-1 and TRBJ2-2; D uncertain. With 4 bases removed from V and 6 bases from J, the gap between germline ends came to 14 bases. The CDR3 has 15 amino acids. Germline lookup yields CDR1 KGHDR and CDR2 SFDVKD. Written as DNA, the CDR3 is TGTGCCACCAGTGAAAATAGAGGTCCCCCCGGGGAGCTGTTTTTT. Its protein product is CATSENRGPPGELFF.

This chain connects TRBV28 to TRBJ2-1, with TRBD1 matching 8 bases. CDR1 is MDHEN and CDR2 is SYDVKM in the germline V gene. The CDR3 spans 16 residues. V lost 4 bases and J lost 6; bases outside the gene matches: 11. The CDR3 DNA follows: TGTGCCAGCAGTTCATCGGGACAGGTCGGGGTCAATGAGCAGTTCTTC. The encoded protein is CASSSSGQVGVNEQFF.

The chain recombines TRBV23-1 with TRBJ1-2; TRBD1 might be the D (6 bases). TRBV23-1 has ORF status, its function being uncertain. Trimming pared 10 bases from V and 2 bases from J, leaving 14 bases between. The CDR3 has 13 amino acids. This chain's CDR3 is CANGQFENYGYTF. The CDR3 DNA reads TGCGCCAACGGACAGTTCGAGAACTATGGCTACACCTTC.

This clone was found once. CDR3 loop: CASSTSGGSYNEQFF. The CDR3 DNA reads as TGTGCCAGCAGCACTAGCGGGGGGTCTTACAATGAGCAGTTCTTC. The chain joins TRBV28 to TRBJ2-1; TRBD2 matches at 12 bases. The CDR3 has 15 amino acids. Germline trimming cut 6 bases from V and 4 bases from J; bases unmatched to any gene: 4. Germline loops: CDR1 MDHEN, CDR2 SYDVKM.

The J gene is TRBJ2-3, the V gene TRBV5-8, with D possibly TRBD1 on 6 matching bases. Germline assignment: CDR1 SGHTS and CDR2 YDEGEE. The CDR3 contains 11 residues. V dropped 8 bases and J dropped 6 bases, with 10 bases sitting between them. CDR3 nucleotides: TGTGCCAGTCGTAGGGGGGATACGCAGTATTTT. This translates into CASRRGDTQYF.

V and J are TRBV28 and TRBJ1-2; a weak D match, TRBD1 (5 bases). CDR1 is MDHEN, CDR2 SYDVKM, per germline. V dropped 3 bases and J dropped 8 bases, with 13 bases sitting between them. CDR3 length equals 13 residues. The CDR3 loop is CASSFEGARGYTF. DNA for the CDR3: TGTGCCAGCAGTTTTGAAGGGGCGCGGGGCTACACCTTC.

The V and J genes are TRBV6-5 and TRBJ1-1; unclear D gene. The CDR3 sequence is 13 residues long. The germline V gene encodes CDR1 MNHEY and CDR2 SVGAGI. Trimming removed 10 bases from V and 1 base from J, with 13 bases in between. The CDR3 nucleotides read TGTGCCACCCAAGTCACGGGGAACACTGAAGCTTTCTTT. Its translation: CATQVTGNTEAFF.

The rearrangement links TRBV4-1 to TRBJ2-1; the match to TRBD2 covers 12 bases. The CDR3 sequence is 17 residues long. V trimming: 3 bases; J trimming: 10 bases; junction bases outside the gene matches: 13. CDR1 MGHRA and CDR2 YSYEKL come from the germline V gene. In DNA, the CDR3 is TGCGCCAGCAGCCAGCGGACTAGCGGGGACCACCCATGGGAGCAGTTCTTC. Its translation is CASSQRTSGDHPWEQFF.

The chain combines TRBV3-1 (or the pseudogene TRBV3-2) with TRBJ1-4; D unresolved. The CDR3 is 13 residues long. V was shortened by 1 base and J by 14 bases, with 14 bases between the two germline ends. Per the germline V gene, CDR1 is LGHDT and CDR2 is YNNKEL (reference sequence). The CDR3: CASSQVPTRRLFF. The CDR3 DNA reads TGTGCCAGCAGCCAAGTACCCACAAGGCGGCTGTTTTTT.

The gene calls are TRBV4-3 and TRBJ1-2; 8 nucleotides match TRBD1. The CDR3 covers 15 residues. CDR1 is LGHNA and CDR2 is YSLEER in the germline V gene. The ends lost 2 bases at V and 1 base at J; junction bases unmatched: 3. CDR3 in amino acids: CASSQLTGDNYGYTF. CDR3 sequence (DNA): TGCGCCAGCAGCCAATTGACAGGGGATAACTATGGCTACACCTTC.